These T cell receptor beta chains were read from a single sample in a study of cytomegalovirus exposure and HLA in healthy donors. Here immunoSEQ multiplex PCR was the method, and the copy in TCRdb shows in-frame clones only, minus some. The sample shows fewer than 150,000 clones, more than 70% of them seen only once. Sequenced input: PBMCs. These receptors were obtained from a man in his fifties in good health and CMV-seronegative. Each CDR3 is given with its conserved first and last residue. The D gene is left open where the match is weak. Only part of the rows carry a size: once, few, many, or a class if the clone is expanded.

>TRBV7-3|TRBJ1-1|few|17|TRBD1
CASSLNPQGNHHTEAFF
TGTGCCAGCAGCTTAAATCCACAGGGGAATCATCACACTGAAGCTTTCTTT
>TRBV7-9|TRBJ2-2|NA|14|NA
CASTTIQGPGELFF
TGTGCCAGCACCACGATACAGGGCCCCGGGGAGCTGTTTTTT
>TRBV7-9|TRBJ1-2|NA|15|NA
CASSLGGGPNYGYTF
TGTGCCAGCAGCTTAGGAGGGGGTCCTAACTATGGCTACACCTTC
>TRBV6-5|TRBJ2-2|few|12|NA
CASSQDRGELFF
TGTGCCAGCAGTCAGGATCGGGGGGAGCTGTTTTTT
>TRBV7-3|TRBJ2-1|NA|14|NA
CASSQGGGYNEQFF
TGTGCCAGCAGCCAGGGGGGAGGTTACAATGAGCAGTTCTTC
>TRBV4-1|TRBJ2-1|once|15|NA
CASSHQGVEGHEQFF
TGCGCCAGCAGCCATCAGGGGGTGGAGGGCCATGAGCAGTTCTTC
>TRBV9|TRBJ2-1|NA|17|TRBD2
CASSVVDSGRPNNEQFF
TGTGCCAGCAGCGTAGTGGACAGCGGGAGGCCGAACAATGAGCAGTTCTTC
>TRBV9|TRBJ2-3|NA|14|TRBD1
CASSVQGGTDTQYF
TGTGCCAGCAGCGTACAGGGGGGCACAGATACGCAGTATTTT
>TRBV4-2|TRBJ2-2|NA|14|NA
CASSPSSGTGELFF
TGTGCCAGCAGCCCCTCCTCGGGAACCGGGGAGCTGTTTTTT
>TRBV30|TRBJ1-1|NA|11|NA
CAWRSGPEAFF
TGTGCCTGGAGGTCAGGGCCTGAAGCTTTCTTT
>TRBV5-8|TRBJ2-1|few|17|TRBD2
CASSRSGGASSYNEQFF
TGTGCCAGCAGCCGGAGCGGGGGGGCCAGCTCCTACAATGAGCAGTTCTTC
>TRBV28|TRBJ1-5|NA|16|TRBD1
CASSRPGTGGNQPQHF
TGTGCCAGCAGTCGTCCCGGGACAGGGGGCAATCAGCCCCAGCATTTT
>TRBV19|TRBJ1-6|NA|19|TRBD1
CASTQTGGGLNSYNSPLHF
TGTGCCAGTACCCAGACCGGAGGGGGCCTAAACTCCTATAATTCACCCCTCCACTTT
>TRBV5-5|TRBJ2-2|NA|16|NA
CASSFNGPGGTGELFF
TGTGCCAGCAGCTTCAACGGTCCCGGGGGCACCGGGGAGCTGTTTTTT
>TRBV11-2|TRBJ2-3|NA|16|TRBD2
CASSLVLAGGTDTQYF
TGTGCCAGCAGCTTAGTGTTAGCGGGAGGGACAGATACGCAGTATTTT
>TRBV5-5|TRBJ1-1|NA|14|TRBD1
CASSLQGAGTEAFF
TGTGCCAGCAGTCTACAGGGGGCGGGCACTGAAGCTTTCTTT
>TRBV6-4|TRBJ2-1|NA|15|TRBD2
CASSESGSYANEQFF
TGTGCCAGCAGTGAAAGCGGGAGTTATGCCAATGAGCAGTTCTTC
>TRBV28|TRBJ1-6|NA|16|NA
CASSLWAGSYNSPLHF
TGTGCCAGCAGTTTATGGGCAGGCTCCTATAATTCACCCCTCCACTTT
>TRBV13|TRBJ1-2|once|14|NA
CASRDRDSNYGYTF
TGTGCCAGCAGAGACCGGGACTCTAACTATGGCTACACCTTC
>TRBV7-8|TRBJ2-3|NA|15|TRBD2
CASSYSGRNTDTQYF
TGTGCCAGCAGCTATAGCGGGAGAAACACAGATACGCAGTATTTT
>TRBV9|TRBJ1-5|NA|14|NA
CASSVGAVNQPQHF
TGTGCCAGCAGCGTAGGGGCAGTCAATCAGCCCCAGCATTTT
>TRBV28|TRBJ2-2|NA|14|TRBD1
CASSPDRETGELFF
TGTGCCAGCAGTCCGGACAGGGAGACCGGGGAGCTGTTTTTT
>TRBV4-3|TRBJ1-1|NA|15|NA
CASSQELSGSTEAFF
TGCGCCAGCAGCCAAGAATTATCGGGATCCACTGAAGCTTTCTTT
>TRBV7-2|TRBJ2-2|NA|15|NA
CASSFFGSLVGELFF
TGTGCCAGCAGCTTTTTCGGGAGTCTTGTAGGGGAGCTGTTTTTT
>TRBV18|TRBJ1-2|NA|13|NA
CASSPNADYGYTF
TGTGCCAGCTCACCAAACGCAGACTATGGCTACACCTTC
>TRBV19|TRBJ1-5|NA|17|TRBD1
CASTLGRDREVNQPQHF
TGTGCCAGTACCCTGGGGCGGGACAGGGAGGTGAATCAGCCCCAGCATTTT
>TRBV5-8|TRBJ2-7|few|19|TRBD2
CASSLAFGLAGVFSYEQYF
TGTGCCAGCAGCTTGGCCTTTGGACTAGCGGGAGTGTTTTCCTACGAGCAGTACTTC
>TRBV5-4|TRBJ2-2|NA|16|TRBD1
CASSFGQGARPGELFF
TGTGCCAGCAGCTTCGGACAGGGGGCGCGTCCCGGGGAGCTGTTTTTT